A selection of T cell receptor beta chains follows, all from one sample in a study of blood T cell repertoires in COVID-19. This table comes from immunoSEQ multiplex PCR, and its TCRdb copy is limited to in-frame clones, with some not included. The sample has under 300,000 clones, over 80% seen once. Material for sequencing was peripheral blood. These receptors came from a man aged 25-45 years who had recovered from COVID-19. Both conserved end residues are part of each CDR3. D genes are given only for firm matches. Where a row states a size, it is once, few, many or the class of an expanded clone; other rows omit it.

V	D	size	J	DNA	CDR3
TRBV3-1/TRBV3-2	-	-	TRBJ2-3	TGTGCCAGCAGCCGGGGGGCGGGGGACCACACAGATACGCAGTATTTT	CASSRGAGDHTDTQYF
TRBV18	TRBD1	-	TRBJ1-1	TGTGCCAGCTCACCGCCACAGGGCAGGGGGGATTCCACTGAAGCTTTCTTT	CASSPPQGRGDSTEAFF
TRBV6-2/TRBV6-3	-	-	TRBJ2-5	TGTGCCAGCAGTTACTCGGTTAGCAGAGAGACCCAGTACTTC	CASSYSVSRETQYF
TRBV18	TRBD1	-	TRBJ2-1	TGTGCCAGCTCACAACAGGGGAACAATGAGCAGTTCTTC	CASSQQGNNEQFF
TRBV3-1/TRBV3-2	TRBD2	-	TRBJ2-1	TGTGCCAGCAGCCTAATAGGGGTAGCGGGCAATGAGCAGTTCTTC	CASSLIGVAGNEQFF
TRBV4-1	TRBD1	-	TRBJ1-6	TGCGCCAGCAGCCAACCTCGACAGGGGAATTCACCCCTCCACTTT	CASSQPRQGNSPLHF
TRBV5-4	TRBD2	-	TRBJ2-7	TGTGCCAGCAGCCCCGGGGGGAGCGGCTCCCACGAGCAGAACTTC	CASSPGGSGSHEQNF
TRBV7-9	-	-	TRBJ1-4	TGTGCCAGCAGCTTAAGAGGGGGTAATGAAAAACTGTTTTTT	CASSLRGGNEKLFF
TRBV19	TRBD1	-	TRBJ2-6	TGTGCCAGTAGGGGGACAGGGACTGGGGCCAACGTCCTGACTTTC	CASRGTGTGANVLTF
TRBV19	-	once	TRBJ2-1	TGTGCCAGTAGTATCGGGTTCGACTCCTACAATGAGCAGTTCTTC	CASSIGFDSYNEQFF
TRBV12-3/TRBV12-4	-	-	TRBJ2-7	TGTGCCAGCAGTCACCCAGGGTACGAGCAGTACTTC	CASSHPGYEQYF
TRBV19	-	-	TRBJ1-1	TGTGCCAGTAGTCTAATAGGGGACGGGGGGACTGAAGCTTTCTTT	CASSLIGDGGTEAFF